This T cell receptor beta chain was observed in a study of T-cell reconstitution after alpha-beta-depleted transplantation in children. The study, taken as a whole, reports: Alpha-beta T cells about two months after transplant reportedly derived from several hundred expanded graft clones.

Researchers prepared the TCRbeta library using unique molecular identifiers, the study reports. TCRdb fed the PCR reads into MiXCR, producing one record per CDR3 protein. The table shows about 980,000 distinct CDR3 sequences, with about 26% occurring only once. This clonotype has just a few counts. Its matching antigen is unknown. CDR3 length equals 17 residues. Germline CDR1 and CDR2: MNHEY and SVGAGI. Trimming cost V 2 bases and J 7 bases; bases outside gene matches: 15. V gene TRBV6-5 combines with J gene TRBJ1-2; 8 bases are a match to TRBD1. The starting material was PBMCs, mostly from graft donor cells, obtained 360 days after TCRalphabeta/CD19-depleted stem cell transplant. The receptor was isolated from a boy in the first two years of life who had a stem cell transplant for SCID, so the T cells may come from the graft donor. The chain's CDR3 is CASSYRVGQGRVGGYTF. In DNA form, the CDR3 reads TGTGCCAGCAGTTACAGGGTCGGACAGGGAAGAGTTGGTGGCTACACCTTC.